A selection of T cell receptor beta chains follows, all from one sample in a study of blood T cells in healthy people across ages. TCRdb reprocessed the 5' RACE reads with MiXCR, giving one entry per CDR3 protein. The data contain some 550,000 distinct CDR3 sequences, 40% to 50% of them singletons. The specimen sequenced was blood. Every receptor here comes from a man at least 80 years old in good health. CDR3s include the opening cysteine and the closing phenylalanine or tryptophan. The order of the fields is J gene, V gene, clone size, D gene, CDR3 protein, CDR3 DNA. The D gene is left open where the match is weak. Expanded clones get a size class; other rows say once, few or many, or leave the size out.

TRBJ1-1 | TRBV18 | few | NA | CASSPRGSETEAFF | TGTGCCAGCTCACCAAGGGGGTCGGAGACTGAAGCTTTCTTT
TRBJ2-3 | TRBV2 | many | NA | CASSEWTHTDTQYF | TGTGCCAGCAGTGAATGGACACACACAGATACGCAGTATTTT
TRBJ2-4 | TRBV3-1 | NA | TRBD2 | CASSQWPPSGGRSAKNIQYF | TGTGCCAGCAGCCAATGGCCCCCTAGCGGGGGGAGGAGTGCCAAAAACATTCAGTACTTC
TRBJ2-1 | TRBV7-2 | few | TRBD2 | CASSLLSGGRTEQFF | TGTGCCAGCAGCTTACTCAGCGGGGGGCGGACTGAGCAGTTCTTC
TRBJ1-2 | TRBV5-1 | NA | NA | CASSRDTPGSYGYTF | TGCGCCAGCAGCCGCGACACACCCGGGAGCTATGGCTACACCTTC
TRBJ1-5 | TRBV6-6 | many | TRBD1 | CASSWGQGSNQPQHF | TGTGCCAGCAGTTGGGGACAGGGTAGTAATCAGCCCCAGCATTTT
TRBJ2-3 | TRBV6-6 | many | NA | CASSPRDTQYF | TGTGCCAGCAGCCCGAGGGATACGCAGTATTTT
TRBJ2-3 | TRBV4-3 | NA | NA | CASSQPPAGTQYF | TGCGCCAGCAGCCAACCTCCCGCTGGCACGCAGTATTTT
TRBJ2-1 | TRBV4-3 | NA | TRBD2 | CASSQGSGNPGSNEQFF | TGCGCCAGCAGCCAGGGGAGCGGGAACCCGGGTTCCAATGAGCAGTTCTTC
TRBJ1-2 | TRBV12-3/TRBV12-4 | few | NA | CASTPGSGREGNYGYTF | TGTGCCAGCACCCCTGGGTCAGGGAGGGAGGGTAACTATGGCTACACCTTC
TRBJ1-2 | TRBV7-9 | NA | NA | CASSPRALNNYGYTF | TGTGCCAGCAGCCCTCGCGCATTGAATAACTATGGCTACACCTTC
TRBJ1-1 | TRBV25-1 | NA | NA | CASSQAGVYTEAFF | TGTGCCAGCAGCCAAGCGGGGGTTTACACTGAAGCTTTCTTT
TRBJ2-1 | TRBV14 | few | TRBD2 | CASSQGASGKSRQFF | TGTGCCAGCAGCCAAGGGGCTAGCGGGAAGAGTCGGCAGTTCTTC
TRBJ2-7 | TRBV29-1 | NA | TRBD1 | CSVEDRTGTIYEQYF | TGCAGCGTTGAAGATCGGACAGGGACCATCTACGAGCAGTACTTC
TRBJ2-3 | TRBV6-2/TRBV6-3 | few | NA | CASRSPPGEGYSDTQYF | TGTGCCAGCAGAAGCCCCCCGGGTGAGGGATATTCAGATACGCAGTATTTT
TRBJ1-2 | TRBV5-1 | NA | TRBD1 | CASSRTGTGGPNYGYTF | TGCGCCAGCAGCCGAACCGGGACAGGCGGACCTAACTATGGCTACACCTTC
TRBJ2-4 | TRBV18 | few | NA | CASSLDTSAKNIQYF | TGTGCCAGCTCTCTAGATACCTCAGCCAAAAACATTCAGTACTTC
TRBJ2-1 | TRBV20-1 | NA | NA | CSARDPQGIVDEQFF | TGCAGTGCTAGAGATCCCCAAGGGATTGTGGATGAGCAGTTCTTC
TRBJ1-2 | TRBV7-2 | NA | TRBD1 | CASSSGTGGYGYTF | TGTGCCAGCAGCTCCGGGACAGGGGGCTATGGCTACACCTTC
TRBJ2-3 | TRBV9 | few | NA | CASSVVRDADTQYF | TGTGCCAGCAGCGTAGTTAGGGACGCAGATACGCAGTATTTT
TRBJ2-3 | TRBV4-2 | many | NA | CASSQDGLRSGDTQYF | TGTGCCAGCAGCCAAGATGGTTTGAGGAGCGGCGATACGCAGTATTTT
TRBJ2-1 | TRBV20-1 | few | TRBD2 | CSAWTSGGAQFF | TGCAGTGCCTGGACTAGCGGGGGGGCCCAGTTCTTC
TRBJ1-2 | TRBV7-2 | NA | NA | CASSETGFTNYGYTF | TGTGCCAGCAGCGAAACGGGCTTCACTAACTATGGCTACACCTTC
TRBJ1-1 | TRBV7-9 | few | NA | CASSTSNKMDTEAFF | TGTGCCAGCAGCACCTCGAATAAGATGGACACTGAAGCTTTCTTT
TRBJ1-2 | TRBV20-1 | NA | NA | CSARTRWGERGYTF | TGCAGTGCTAGAACCCGTTGGGGTGAGAGGGGTTACACCTTC
TRBJ2-1 | TRBV7-9 | NA | NA | CSSSLTDNEQFF | TGTTCCAGCAGCTTAACGGACAATGAGCAGTTCTTC
TRBJ2-7 | TRBV9 | NA | TRBD2 | CASSVAPSGTYEQYF | TGTGCCAGCAGCGTAGCGCCTAGCGGGACCTACGAGCAGTACTTC
TRBJ1-2 | TRBV10-3 | NA | NA | CAISLTGNYGYTF | TGTGCCATCAGCTTAACGGGGAACTATGGCTACACCTTC
TRBJ2-5 | TRBV2 | few | TRBD2 | CASSTGLAGVETQYF | TGTGCCAGCAGTACGGGACTAGCGGGGGTTGAGACCCAGTACTTC
TRBJ1-1 | TRBV29-1 | NA | NA | CSALTANTEAFF | TGCAGCGCCCTGACAGCTAACACTGAAGCTTTCTTT
TRBJ1-2 | TRBV5-1 | few | NA | CASLGDYGYTF | TGCGCCAGCCTTGGTGACTATGGCTACACCTTC
TRBJ2-7 | TRBV6-5 | NA | TRBD2 | CAGSSVRAGYEQYF | TGTGCCGGCAGCTCCGTCAGAGCGGGGTACGAGCAGTACTTC
TRBJ1-2 | TRBV7-8 | NA | NA | CASSQGQGPQGYTF | TGTGCCAGCAGTCAGGGGCAGGGACCCCAGGGCTACACCTTC
TRBJ1-1 | TRBV4-3 | NA | NA | CASSQRGDAEAFF | TGCGCCAGCAGCCAAAGAGGGGACGCCGAAGCTTTCTTT
TRBJ2-7 | TRBV7-2 | NA | NA | CASSLAVTGYEQYF | TGTGCCAGCAGCTTAGCCGTGACGGGTTACGAGCAGTACTTC
TRBJ2-5 | TRBV9 | NA | TRBD2 | CASSELAYQETQYF | TGTGCCAGCAGCGAACTAGCGTACCAAGAGACCCAGTACTTC
TRBJ1-2 | TRBV20-1 | NA | NA | CSAKGQTSNYGYTF | TGCAGTGCAAAGGGACAAACATCTAACTATGGCTACACCTTC
TRBJ1-4 | TRBV20-1 | few | NA | CSAMGRRNEKLFF | TGCAGTGCTATGGGCAGGAGAAATGAAAAACTGTTTTTT
TRBJ2-5 | TRBV20-1 | NA | TRBD2 | CSVTGLGQETQYF | TGCAGTGTTACGGGACTAGGGCAAGAGACCCAGTACTTC
TRBJ2-2 | TRBV7-2 | NA | NA | CASSMDSYTGELFF | TGTGCCAGCAGCATGGACTCATACACCGGGGAGCTGTTTTTT
TRBJ2-3 | TRBV7-2 | NA | NA | CASSFSGGLNTQYF | TGTGCCAGCAGCTTCTCCGGGGGCCTCAATACGCAGTATTTT
TRBJ1-1 | TRBV4-3 | few | TRBD1 | CASSQEDRVVNTEAFF | TGCGCCAGCAGCCAAGAGGACAGGGTGGTGAACACTGAAGCTTTCTTT
TRBJ1-5 | TRBV4-1 | NA | TRBD1 | CASSPGTVQPQHF | TGCGCCAGCAGCCCAGGGACAGTTCAGCCCCAGCATTTT
TRBJ2-7 | TRBV5-6 | many | TRBD1 | CASSSRQGKGEQYF | TGTGCCAGCAGCTCAAGACAGGGGAAGGGAGAGCAGTACTTC
TRBJ1-5 | TRBV5-1 | few | NA | CASSLEAGPYQPQHF | TGCGCCAGCAGCTTGGAAGCCGGGCCGTATCAGCCCCAGCATTTT
TRBJ2-3 | TRBV3-1 | NA | NA | CASSHPTDTRYF | TGTGCCAGCAGCCATCCCACAGATACGCGGTATTTT
TRBJ2-7 | TRBV29-1 | NA | NA | CSVEEKGTGKPPYEQYF | TGCAGCGTTGAAGAGAAGGGCACGGGAAAGCCTCCTTACGAGCAGTACTTC
TRBJ1-4 | TRBV4-1 | NA | NA | CASSQVSGMTNEKLFF | TGCGCCAGCAGCCAAGTAAGCGGGATGACTAATGAAAAACTGTTTTTT
TRBJ1-2 | TRBV7-3 | NA | NA | CASSSIGGYGYTF | TGTGCCAGCAGCTCCATTGGGGGCTATGGCTACACCTTC
TRBJ2-5 | TRBV12-3/TRBV12-4 | few | NA | CASRPDYPVETQYF | TGTGCCAGCAGGCCTGATTATCCAGTTGAGACCCAGTACTTC
TRBJ2-7 | TRBV2 | NA | NA | CASSGQPYNEQYF | TGTGCCAGCAGCGGACAACCTTACAATGAGCAGTACTTC
TRBJ2-3 | TRBV2 | NA | NA | CASASDTQYF | TGTGCCAGTGCTTCAGATACGCAGTATTTT
TRBJ2-6 | TRBV7-2 | NA | NA | CASSLSGPGVNVLTF | TGTGCCAGCAGCTTATCTGGGCCTGGGGTCAACGTCCTGACTTTC
TRBJ2-3 | TRBV5-1 | few | TRBD2 | CASSTSSGGVGTQYF | TGCGCCAGCAGCACCTCTAGCGGGGGTGTGGGTACGCAGTATTTT